These T cell receptor beta chains were read from a single sample in a study of T cells expressing NK-cell markers. TCRdb reprocessed the 5' RACE reads, keeping one entry per CDR3 protein, no DNA. This repertoire includes some 150,000 distinct CDR3 sequences. The sequencing sample was made of blood T cells: a sorted CD56 or NKG2C T cell subset, CD4+ or CD8+ T cells, or bulk PBMC T cells (not recorded which). The source of these receptors is a woman aged 45-65 years in good health. Each CDR3 is given with its conserved first and last residue. Fields, in order: J gene, V gene, clone size, CDR3 protein. For some rows the clone size is stated as once, few or many, or as a class when expanded; others skip it.

>TRBJ2-7|TRBV27|-
CASSIGRVNYEQYF
>TRBJ1-5|TRBV2|-
CASSEALLGAVGQPQHF
>TRBJ2-1|TRBV3-1|-
CASSQESPLNEQFF
>TRBJ1-3|TRBV19|-
CASSPSAHTIYF
>TRBJ2-1|TRBV5-5|-
CASSLGRSVYNEQFF
>TRBJ1-1|TRBV12-3/TRBV12-4|-
CASSSLGTGWVTEAFF
>TRBJ2-3|TRBV9|-
CASSVEWREGADTQYF
>TRBJ2-1|TRBV11-3|medium-sized
CASSSRDRGSYNEQFF
>TRBJ2-3|TRBV3-1|-
CASSWSGGTDTQYF
>TRBJ2-2|TRBV10-1|-
CASSEWDSGELFF
>TRBJ1-6|TRBV4-1|-
CASSQDLGLGSPLHF
>TRBJ2-1|TRBV29-1|-
CSVEAFRGSGDDEQFF
>TRBJ2-1|TRBV3-1|-
CASSQGAAGVNEQFF
>TRBJ2-3|TRBV12-3/TRBV12-4|-
CASASFGGTQYF
>TRBJ2-7|TRBV6-2/TRBV6-3|-
CASSSGITYEQYF
>TRBJ1-1|TRBV10-3|-
CATGTVENTEAFF
>TRBJ2-7|TRBV27|-
CASRVTAGSAYEQYF
>TRBJ2-1|TRBV5-1|-
CASSLSQTSGSYNEQFF
>TRBJ2-5|TRBV3-1|-
CASSHKREGYQETQYF
>TRBJ2-7|TRBV29-1|-
CSVAGGRINSYEQYF
>TRBJ2-1|TRBV6-5|-
CASSYPGTSNEQFF
>TRBJ1-5|TRBV12-3/TRBV12-4|-
CASSLVQKVDGSNQPQHF
>TRBJ2-1|TRBV6-5|-
CASSFSNGGFQFF
>TRBJ2-7|TRBV7-8|-
CASSLVRYEQYF
>TRBJ1-4|TRBV13|-
CASSLGQGGTNEKLFF
>TRBJ2-6|TRBV7-2|-
CASSFDRSSGANVLTF
>TRBJ2-3|TRBV4-1|-
CASSQGGAGAYTQYF
>TRBJ1-6|TRBV27|-
CASSGLGALNSPLHF
>TRBJ2-1|TRBV5-1|-
CASSLYYRNNEQFF
>TRBJ2-1|TRBV7-9|-
CAGGAVGLAGVYNEQFF
>TRBJ1-2|TRBV7-9|-
CASSSPDRGIYTF
>TRBJ1-2|TRBV5-1|-
CASSDGTPYGYTF
>TRBJ2-2|TRBV19|-
CASSIAGGVAGELFF
>TRBJ2-7|TRBV7-9|-
CASSPRGDPNYEQYF
>TRBJ1-1|TRBV10-3|-
CAIRLGQGLSGTEAFF
>TRBJ1-1|TRBV27|-
CASSFTGGSTEAFF
>TRBJ2-2|TRBV3-1|-
CASSPPGSTGELFF
>TRBJ2-5|TRBV4-1|-
CASSPRPGSQETQYF
>TRBJ2-3|TRBV6-4|-
CASSDSTGGPTDTQYF
>TRBJ1-4|TRBV14|-
CASSQGAGAGEKLFF
>TRBJ2-1|TRBV27|-
CASSFGSVNEQFF
>TRBJ1-5|TRBV4-1|-
CASSQRQDSNQPQHF
>TRBJ2-1|TRBV29-1|-
CSVVRATYNEQFF
>TRBJ2-2|TRBV5-6|-
CASSLDRRGGWELFF
>TRBJ2-7|TRBV11-3|-
CASSNTAGGGYEQYF
>TRBJ2-1|TRBV29-1|-
CSVDGLRGEGSYNEQFF
>TRBJ2-2|TRBV12-3/TRBV12-4|-
CASSPEGIGASTGELFF
>TRBJ1-2|TRBV29-1|-
CSVQTDRGPIYGYTF
>TRBJ2-5|TRBV29-1|-
CSVEMGVHRKETQYF
>TRBJ1-5|TRBV15|-
CATSRTKEGNQPQHF
>TRBJ2-7|TRBV5-1|-
CASSPSGPAYEQYF
>TRBJ2-1|TRBV7-8|-
CASSLGAGNKFF
>TRBJ1-3|TRBV9|-
CASSLGGASSGNTIYF
>TRBJ2-3|TRBV12-5|-
CASGPTSGRDADTQYF
>TRBJ2-7|TRBV7-8|-
CASTDRDHEQYF
>TRBJ2-2|TRBV6-5|-
CASSYSITLAAMELFF
>TRBJ2-3|TRBV10-3|-
CAISEGLADSDTQYF
>TRBJ1-5|TRBV13|-
CASSLDDQPQHF
>TRBJ2-1|TRBV12-3/TRBV12-4|-
CASTESGTSGMYEQFF
>TRBJ2-3|TRBV14|-
CASSQDFDRVTDTQYF